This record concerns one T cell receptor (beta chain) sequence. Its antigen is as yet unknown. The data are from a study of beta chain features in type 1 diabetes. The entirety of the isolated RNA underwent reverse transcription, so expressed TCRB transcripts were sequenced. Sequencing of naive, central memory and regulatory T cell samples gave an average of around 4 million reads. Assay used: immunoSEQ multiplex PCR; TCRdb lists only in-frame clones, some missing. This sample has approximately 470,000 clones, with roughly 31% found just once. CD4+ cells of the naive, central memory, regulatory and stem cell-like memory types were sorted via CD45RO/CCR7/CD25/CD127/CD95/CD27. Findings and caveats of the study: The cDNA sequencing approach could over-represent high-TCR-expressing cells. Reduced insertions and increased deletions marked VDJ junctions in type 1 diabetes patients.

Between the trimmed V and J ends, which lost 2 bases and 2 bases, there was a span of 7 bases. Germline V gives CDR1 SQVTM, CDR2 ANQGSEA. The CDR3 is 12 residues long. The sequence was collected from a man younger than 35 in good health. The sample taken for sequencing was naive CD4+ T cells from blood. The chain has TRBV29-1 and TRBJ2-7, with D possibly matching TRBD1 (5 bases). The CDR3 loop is CSVESRAYEQYF. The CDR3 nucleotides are TGCAGCGTTGAAAGCAGGGCCTACGAGCAGTACTTC.